Following are 25 T cell receptor beta chains from one sample sequenced in a study of CD8 T cells in ankylosing spondylitis. TCRdb reanalysed the 5' RACE reads using MiXCR and keeps one entry per CDR3 protein. This table has 350,000 to 400,000 distinct CDR3 sequences, around 20% appearing once. Sequenced input: blood, either unsorted or a sorted T cell fraction (not recorded which). Every receptor here comes from a male donor with ankylosing spondylitis or in good health (not recorded which).

This clonotype was seen a handful of times. The chain combines TRBV12-3 or TRBV12-4 with TRBJ2-6; D uncertain. Trimming took off 8 bases at V and 3 bases at J, with 11 bases between the two ends. The CDR3 runs 14 residues. The CDR3 nucleotides are TGTGCCAGCGCCAGTTTTTTTGGGGCCAACGTCCTGACTTTC. It codes for CASASFFGANVLTF.

The gene calls are TRBV5-1 and TRBJ2-5; 8 nucleotides line up with TRBD1. The germline V gene encodes CDR1 SGHRS and CDR2 YFSETQ. The CDR3 runs to 19 residues. The V segment lost 0 bases and the J segment 0 bases; nucleotides outside the gene matches: 13. CDR3 amino acids: CASSLGLLPDRVDQETQYF. The CDR3 DNA reads as TGCGCCAGCAGCTTGGGCCTATTGCCGGACAGGGTCGACCAAGAGACCCAGTACTTC.

This clonotype was counted only a few times. The chain has TRBV12-3 or TRBV12-4 and TRBJ2-7; 7 bases are shared with TRBD1. The CDR3 contains 12 residues. With V trimmed by 4 bases and J by 6 bases, 3 bases remained unmatched. The CDR3: CASSSQGFEQYF. The CDR3 DNA reads as TGTGCCAGCAGTTCACAGGGGTTCGAGCAGTACTTC.

This clonotype was detected only a few times. This chain connects TRBV25-1 to TRBJ2-5; possibly TRBD1 for D (5 bases). The germline CDR1 and CDR2 sequences are MGHDK and SYGVNS. This CDR3 contains 12 residues. Between the trimmed V and J ends, which lost 4 bases and 7 bases, there was a span of 10 bases. CDR3 nucleotide sequence: TGTGCCAGCAGTGGGGGCGGACGGACCCAGTACTTC. Its translation is CASSGGGRTQYF. Based on the CDR3 plus reference TRBV25-1 and TRBJ2-5, the full variable domain is EADIYQTPRYLVIGTGKKITLECSQTMGHDKMYWYQQDPGMELHLIHYSYGVNSTEKGDLSSESTVSRIRTEHFPLTLESARPSHTSQYLCASSGGGRTQYFGPGTRLLVL.

This clonotype was detected only a few times. One junction end disagrees with the germline gene, perhaps due to a read error. The chain couples TRBV7-7 to TRBJ2-5; TRBD2 agrees at 9 bases. The CDR3 consists of 15 residues. Germline V gene data show CDR1 as SSHAT and CDR2 as FNYEAQ (reference sequence). DNA of the CDR3: TGTGCTAGCAGCTTAGGGAGACTAGCGGAAGAGACCCAGTACTTC. Encoded protein: CASSLGRLAEETQYF.

This clonotype was detected only a few times. The V gene is TRBV2, the J gene TRBJ2-7, with 8 bases identical to TRBD1. V gave up 7 bases and J gave up 3 bases; unmatched junction bases: 11. Germline V lookup: CDR1 SNHLY, CDR2 FYNNEI. This CDR3 has 15 amino acids. Here the CDR3 reads CASTAGTGYYYEQYF. CDR3 DNA: TGTGCCAGCACCGCCGGGACAGGCTACTACTACGAGCAGTACTTC.

Only a few counts were recorded for this clonotype. This chain joins TRBV20-1 and TRBJ2-1; 9 bases align to TRBD2. Germline-derived CDR1 and CDR2 are DFQATT and SNEGSKA (reference sequence). The CDR3 spans 17 residues. The V gene end was trimmed by 1 base and the J gene end by 6 bases; junction bases not matched to a gene: 13. Written as DNA, the CDR3 is TGCAGTGCTAGAGTGCCCATAGCGGGGGTAATTGGCAATGAGCAGTTCTTC. This codes for CSARVPIAGVIGNEQFF.

This clonotype was observed a handful of times. The chain recombines TRBV4-1 with TRBJ2-7; a possible D gene is TRBD1 (5 bases). CDR3 length equals 16 residues. V was shortened by 0 bases and J by 0 bases, with 12 bases between the two germline ends. The germline gives CDR1 MGHRA, CDR2 YSYEKL. This chain's CDR3 is CASSQEGHQPSYEQYF. Here the CDR3 DNA reads TGCGCCAGCAGCCAAGAGGGGCACCAACCCTCCTACGAGCAGTACTTC.

The sample holds a few counts of this clonotype. The rearrangement links TRBV21-1 to TRBJ2-5; the DNA was not compared with TRBD2, the D call given in the table. TRBV21-1 is given as a pseudogene. This CDR3 spans 17 amino acids. CDR3 amino acids: CASSKALRAPERETQYF. The CDR3 DNA is TGTGCCAGCAGCAAAGCGCTCCGGGCCCCAGAACGGGAGACCCAGTACTTC.

The V gene is TRBV7-9, the J gene TRBJ1-2; D is unclear. Between the trimmed V and J ends, which lost 5 bases and 9 bases, there was a span of 19 bases. CDR1 and CDR2 from the germline V gene are SEHNR and FQNEAQ (reference sequence). The CDR3 has 14 residues. CDR3 loop: CASSLDGQAGRYTF. Here the CDR3 DNA reads TGTGCCAGCAGCCTGGATGGCCAGGCAGGACGCTACACCTTC. The whole variable domain, filled in from reference TRBV7-9 and TRBJ1-2, reads DTGVSQNPRHKITKRGQNVTFRCDPISEHNRLYWYRQTLGQGPEFLTYFQNEAQLEKSRLLSDRFSAERPKGSFSTLEIQRTEQGDSAMYLCASSLDGQAGRYTFGSGTRLTVV.

This chain links TRBV9 with TRBJ2-7, with 10 bases lining up with TRBD2. V dropped 3 bases and J dropped 2; count of bases not matched to a gene: 5. Germline CDR1 is SGDLS and CDR2 is YYNGEE. The CDR3 length is 15 residues. The CDR3 DNA is TGTGCCAGCAGCGAGCTAGCGGGGGTTACCTACGAGCAGTACTTC. This translates into CASSELAGVTYEQYF. The full variable domain, in which reference TRBV9 and TRBJ2-7 provide the parts outside the CDR3, is DSGVTQTPKHLITATGQRVTLRCSPRSGDLSVYWYQQSLDQGLQFLIQYYNGEERAKGNILERFSAQQFPDLHSELNLSSLELGDSALYFCASSELAGVTYEQYFGPGTRLTVT.

This chain uses TRBV7-8 with TRBJ1-1, with TRBD1 matching over 9 bases. Per germline, CDR1 SGHVS and CDR2 FQNEAQ. The ends lost 3 bases at V and 3 bases at J; junction bases unmatched: 11. The CDR3 runs to 17 residues. DNA of the CDR3: TGTGCCAGCAGCTTCGTTCTTGGGACAGGGATGGACACTGAAGCTTTCTTT. Translating gives CASSFVLGTGMDTEAFF.

Ten or more counts support this clonotype. CDR3 sequence reads: CSARDRYPTSYEQYF. The CDR3 coding sequence is TGCAGTGCTAGAGATAGGTATCCGACCTCCTACGAGCAGTACTTC. V gene TRBV20-1 combines with J gene TRBJ2-7; D gene unclear. CDR1 is DFQATT, CDR2 SNEGSKA, per germline (reference sequence). There are 15 residues in the CDR3. The V end was cut by 0 bases, the J end by 0 bases, with 12 bases between.

This clonotype was recorded at least ten times. The J gene is TRBJ2-5, the V gene TRBV20-1; D gene ambiguous. Germline CDR1 DFQATT, CDR2 SNEGSKA (reference sequence). The CDR3 contains 13 residues. The V and J ends lost 5 bases and 4 bases respectively, with 14 bases between them. The DNA of the CDR3 is TGCAGTGCTTCACGACCAGATCTAGAGACCCAGTACTTC. Translated: CSASRPDLETQYF.

The chain has TRBV7-3 and TRBJ2-1; D is tentatively TRBD1 or TRBD2 (5 bases each). V was pared by 3 bases and J by 4 bases, with 13 bases between. Germline V gene lookup returns CDR1 SGHTA and CDR2 FQGTGA. CDR3 length: 15 residues. The CDR3 reads CASSFGGSRYNEQFF. CDR3 nucleotide sequence: TGTGCCAGCAGCTTTGGGGGTTCCCGGTACAATGAGCAGTTCTTC.

The chain carries TRBV27 and TRBJ2-2, with 9 positions matching TRBD2. The length of the CDR3 is 16 residues. Germline-derived CDR1 and CDR2 are MNHEY and SMNVEV (reference sequence). With 5 bases clipped from V and 6 bases from J, the junction kept 10 bases outside the gene matches. The CDR3 loop is CASSPPGGGASGELFF. The CDR3 coding sequence is TGTGCCAGCAGTCCCCCGGGCGGGGGGGCCTCCGGGGAGCTGTTTTTT.

This clonotype was found many times. This sequence joins TRBV20-1 and TRBJ2-1; 8 bases line up with TRBD1. The trim removed 6 bases at V and 6 bases at J, leaving 13 bases unmatched. Germline lookup yields CDR1 DFQATT and CDR2 SNEGSKA (reference sequence). The CDR3 runs 15 residues. The chain's CDR3 is CSAEPTFTGGNEQFF. DNA of the CDR3: TGCAGTGCGGAACCCACCTTCACAGGGGGCAATGAGCAGTTCTTC.

The genes are TRBV5-6 and TRBJ2-7; D is undetermined. The CDR3 runs to 14 residues. The V end was cut by 5 bases, the J end by 0 bases, with 12 bases between. The germline gives CDR1 SGHDT, CDR2 YYEEEE. The CDR3 loop reads CASSSRVRSYEQYF. The CDR3, as DNA: TGTGCCAGCAGTTCCCGGGTCCGCTCCTACGAGCAGTACTTC.

CDR3 loop: CASSFPRGMTDTQYF. The CDR3 DNA reads TGTGCCAGCAGTTTTCCCCGGGGAATGACAGATACGCAGTATTTT. This rearrangement joins TRBV28 to TRBJ2-3; weak D call: TRBD2 (5 bases). CDR3 length: 15 residues. Trimming removed 3 bases at V and 3 bases at J, with 13 bases between. Germline loops: CDR1 MDHEN, CDR2 SYDVKM.

This clonotype was observed a handful of times. The genes are TRBV13 and TRBJ2-5; 9 bases are shared with TRBD1. The junction had 14 bases not matched to a gene; V was cut back by 1 base and J by 5 bases. There are 18 residues in the CDR3. Germline V gene data show CDR1 as PRHDT and CDR2 as FYEKMQ (reference sequence). This CDR3 is CASSLDRDRASPYETQYF. CDR3 sequence (DNA): TGTGCCAGCAGCTTAGACCGGGACAGGGCCTCCCCGTACGAGACCCAGTACTTC.

This clonotype was counted only a few times. V usage is TRBV2 and J usage is TRBJ2-5; D is ambiguous. The ends were cut back, 7 bases at V and 5 bases at J, with 20 bases in the middle. Germline V lookup: CDR1 SNHLY, CDR2 FYNNEI. The length of the CDR3 is 15 residues. CDR3 nucleotides: TGTGCCAGCATTCTCAGGTGGATGGGGTTCGAGACCCAGTACTTC. Its protein is CASILRWMGFETQYF.

This clonotype was detected only a few times. One end of the junction is discordant with germline, which a read error may explain. This rearrangement joins TRBV7-7 to TRBJ2-5; TRBD2 might be the D (7 bases). Per the germline V gene, CDR1 is SSHAT and CDR2 is FNYEAQ (reference sequence). The CDR3 has 14 amino acids. The CDR3 DNA reads TGTGCTAGCAGCTTCGGGGGGCTCCAAGAGACCCAGTACTTC. Translated: CASSFGGLQETQYF.

The sample holds a few counts of this clonotype. The rearrangement links TRBV12-3 or TRBV12-4 to TRBJ2-1; 7 bases match TRBD2. The CDR3 has 15 amino acids. V was clipped by 10 bases and J by 4 bases; unmatched bases: 13. The CDR3 is CATSWEGRIYNEQFF. The CDR3 DNA sequence: TGTGCCACCAGCTGGGAGGGCCGGATTTACAATGAGCAGTTCTTC.

V usage is TRBV12-3 or TRBV12-4 and J usage is TRBJ1-1; the D is unclear. V was cut by 4 bases and J by 0 bases, with 9 bases left in between. CDR3 length: 14 amino acids. CDR3 amino acids: CASSSFSMNTEAFF. CDR3 nucleotides: TGTGCCAGCAGTTCATTTTCCATGAACACTGAAGCTTTCTTT.

The chain combines TRBV6-5 with TRBJ2-1; D call uncertain. V lost 1 base and J lost 7, with 11 bases in between. The CDR3 runs 14 residues. CDR1 is MNHEY and CDR2 is SVGAGI in the germline V gene. Here the CDR3 DNA reads TGTGCCAGCAGTTACTATAGGGAAACAAATGAGCAGTTCTTC. Translation: CASSYYRETNEQFF.